This TCR beta chain was sequenced in a study of blood T cell repertoires in COVID-19. Background on the study: The United States, Italy and Spain supplied acute and convalescent COVID-19 samples.

In the original analysis: Researchers report that nucleated cell counts were estimated from reference gene primer amplification. TCRdb's copy holds only in-frame clones and misses some; the assay was immunoSEQ multiplex PCR. V, J and clone size were drawn from that table, and D and trimming were deduced from the DNA. The sample comprises over 120,000 clones, about nine tenths of which are singletons, and around 1.5% rests with the top ten. This clone was observed a single time. CDR1 is MNHEY and CDR2 is SMNVEV in the germline V gene (reference sequence). This CDR3 has 16 amino acids. Trimming took 4 bases from V and 0 from J; bases not matched to a gene: 6.

This chain uses TRBV27 with TRBJ2-3; 8 nucleotides match TRBD2. Sequencing used peripheral blood. The receptor comes from a human donor in a cohort sampled during active COVID-19. The CDR3 here is CASSSWTSRSTDTQYF. The CDR3 DNA is TGTGCCAGCAGTTCCTGGACTAGCAGGAGCACAGATACGCAGTATTTT.